This T cell receptor (beta chain) was profiled in a study of cytomegalovirus exposure and HLA in healthy donors. Study-level information: Both the roughly 120 validation repertoires and the approximately 640 first-cohort repertoires used the same platform, as reported by a later analysis.

This clone was seen only once. V shed 3 bases and J shed 7 bases, with 7 bases lying between them. The germline V gene encodes CDR1 LNHDA and CDR2 SQIVND (reference sequence). The CDR3 length is 12 residues. The assay was immunoSEQ multiplex PCR, and TCRdb's table has in-frame clones only and misses some. The data hold 250,000 to 300,000 clones, with 90% observed a single time. The chain employs TRBV19 and TRBJ2-1, with D possibly being TRBD1 (6 bases). Sequenced sample: PBMCs. This clonotype originated in a woman between 18 and 29 years old in good health and CMV-seronegative. The CDR3 here is CASSIQGNEQFF. As DNA, the CDR3 is TGTGCCAGTAGTATTCAGGGGAATGAGCAGTTCTTC.